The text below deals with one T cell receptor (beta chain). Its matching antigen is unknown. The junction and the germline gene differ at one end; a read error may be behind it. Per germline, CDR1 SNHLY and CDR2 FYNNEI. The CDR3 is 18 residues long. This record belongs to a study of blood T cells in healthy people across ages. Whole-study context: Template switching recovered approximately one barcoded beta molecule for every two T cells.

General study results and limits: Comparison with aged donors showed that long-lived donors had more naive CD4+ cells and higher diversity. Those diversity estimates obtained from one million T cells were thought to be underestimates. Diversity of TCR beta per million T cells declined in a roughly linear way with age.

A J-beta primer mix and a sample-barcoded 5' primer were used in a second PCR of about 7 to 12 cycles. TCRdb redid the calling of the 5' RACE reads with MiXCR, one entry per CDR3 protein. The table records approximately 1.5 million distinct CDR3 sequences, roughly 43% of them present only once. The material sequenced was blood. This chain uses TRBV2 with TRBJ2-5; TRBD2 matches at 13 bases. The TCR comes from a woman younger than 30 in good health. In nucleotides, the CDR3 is TGTGCCAGCACTGAAGGACTAGCGGGAGCCGTTCGACAAGAGACCCAGTACTTC. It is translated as CASTEGLAGAVRQETQYF.